This passage covers 32 T cell receptor beta chains from one sample sequenced in a study of Graves' ophthalmopathy and Graves' hyperthyroidism. Scientists amplified the TCR beta CDR3 regions from RNA transcripts. HTBI primers served in a first-round RT-PCR, which a second-round multiplex PCR followed. TCRdb ran MiXCR on the multiplex PCR reads and lists one entry per CDR3 protein. The sample holds approximately 380,000 distinct CDR3 sequences; around 20% are singletons and the top ten take 2.5% to 3.5%. Source material: peripheral blood. Receptors were obtained from a woman aged 18-35 years with stable Graves' hyperthyroidism.

In its sample, this clonotype was seen a few times. Germline and junction disagree at one end, which may indicate a read error. The V gene is TRBV6-5, the J gene TRBJ1-1, with TRBD1 matching 8 bases. This CDR3 comprises 13 residues. Germline loops: CDR1 MNHEY, CDR2 SVGAGI. The CDR3 here is CASSYSYRGKAFF. The CDR3 bases are TGTGCCAGCAGCTACTCATACAGGGGGAAAGCTTTCTTT.

This clonotype was seen a handful of times. The chain has TRBV10-2 and TRBJ1-2; 8 bases agree with TRBD1. The germline V gene encodes CDR1 WSHSY and CDR2 SAAADI. The CDR3 is made up of 16 amino acids. The V segment lost 4 bases and the J segment 3 bases; nucleotides outside the gene matches: 10. The DNA for the CDR3 is TGCGCCAGCAGTGCCCCGGACAGGGTTCAATACTATGGCTACACCTTC. Amino acid sequence: CASSAPDRVQYYGYTF.

In DNA, the CDR3 is TGTGCCAGCAGTTACTCGGCGGATTATAGCAATCAGCCCCAGCATTTT. Amino acids: CASSYSADYSNQPQHF. V and J are TRBV6-5 and TRBJ1-5; D unclear. The CDR3 extends over 16 amino acids. Per the germline V gene, CDR1 is MNHEY and CDR2 is SVGAGI. V was pared by 0 bases and J by 0 bases, with 9 bases between.

This clonotype came up many times. This sequence joins TRBV6-5 and TRBJ1-5; D may be TRBD1 (6 bases). Per the germline V gene, CDR1 is MNHEY and CDR2 is SVGAGI. The CDR3 spans 15 residues. Trimming took 4 bases from V and 4 from J, leaving 14 bases between them. The DNA of the CDR3 is TGTGCCAGCAGTTGGAGGGGGGAGGGGAATCAGCCCCAGCATTTT. This encodes CASSWRGEGNQPQHF.

This clonotype was recorded many times. The chain combines TRBV3-1 with TRBJ1-1, with D possibly TRBD1 on 5 matching bases. The V and J ends lost 3 bases and 5 bases respectively, with 10 bases between them. Germline CDR1 and CDR2: LGHDT and YNNKEL (reference sequence). The CDR3 contains 13 residues. The CDR3 sequence: CASSHESGTEAFF. In DNA form, the CDR3 reads TGTGCCAGCAGCCACGAGTCAGGGACTGAAGCTTTCTTT.

The sample holds many counts of this clonotype. Germline is not matched at one junction end, which may reflect a read error. The chain has TRBV4-3 and TRBJ2-7; D may be TRBD2 (5 bases). This CDR3 comprises 16 residues. CDR1 is LGHNA, CDR2 YSLEER, per germline. The CDR3 nucleotides read TGCGCCAGCAGCCAGTACGGCGGGTCACTCTCCAACGAGCAGTACTTC. Protein: CASSQYGGSLSNEQYF.

This clonotype was counted a few times. V is TRBV12-3 or TRBV12-4 and J is TRBJ1-3; D is perhaps TRBD1 (6 bases). The V end was cut by 8 bases, the J end by 4 bases, with 9 bases between. The CDR3 loop spans 12 amino acids. The CDR3 protein is CASWDIGNTIYF. The CDR3 region has the DNA TGTGCCAGCTGGGACATCGGAAACACCATATATTTT.

This clonotype showed up many times. The chain uses TRBV6-5 and TRBJ1-6; D is unresolved. The CDR3 is made up of 17 amino acids. Germline V gene data show CDR1 as MNHEY and CDR2 as SVGAGI. V lost 6 bases, J lost 0 bases, and 15 bases lay in between. As DNA, the CDR3 is TGTGCCAGCAGGCACACCCGCATTAGCTCCTATAATTCACCCCTCCACTTT. Translation: CASRHTRISSYNSPLHF.

There are many counts of this clonotype. The rearrangement joins TRBV11-2 to TRBJ1-1; D unclear. V was clipped by 2 bases and J by 0 bases, with 10 bases between them. The CDR3 contains 15 residues. CDR1 is SGHAT and CDR2 is FQNNGV in the germline V gene. The CDR3 region is CASSLWGGVNTEAFF. CDR3 DNA: TGTGCCAGCAGCTTATGGGGAGGCGTGAACACTGAAGCTTTCTTT.

This clonotype has more than one count but fewer than ten. The CDR3 loop reads CASSQDLGNSNQPQHF. In DNA form, the CDR3 reads TGTGCCAGCAGCCAAGATCTGGGAAATAGCAATCAGCCCCAGCATTTT. V gene TRBV3-1 combines with J gene TRBJ1-5; D ambiguous. The V and J ends lost 0 bases and 0 bases respectively, with 9 bases between them. Germline-derived CDR1 and CDR2 are LGHDT and YNNKEL (reference sequence). This CDR3 comprises 16 residues.

In this sample, this clonotype turned up many times. The chain is built from TRBV2 and TRBJ2-5; D unresolved. There are 10 residues in the CDR3. Germline loops: CDR1 SNHLY, CDR2 FYNNEI. Trimming stripped 8 bases from V and 2 bases from J, with 3 bases between. CDR3 DNA: TGTGCCAGCGGGCAAGAGACCCAGTACTTC. Amino acid sequence: CASGQETQYF.

This clonotype was observed at least ten times. The CDR3 DNA follows: TGTGCCAGCAGCTTATTTAAGGGGGCCTACGAGCAGTACTTC. Residues: CASSLFKGAYEQYF. The gene calls are TRBV7-3 and TRBJ2-7, with TRBD1 as a possible D gene (6 bases). Trimming cost V 2 bases and J 2 bases, with 10 bases left between them. The germline CDR1 and CDR2 sequences are SGHTA and FQGTGA. The CDR3 spans 14 residues.

This clonotype has a count of ten or more. The DNA for the CDR3 is TGCAGTGCCTTTACAGATGGGGCCAACGTCCTGACTTTC. Translating it yields CSAFTDGANVLTF. This chain uses TRBV20-1 with TRBJ2-6, with no clear D. CDR3 length: 13 amino acids. The V end lost 6 bases, the J end lost 3 bases, and 9 bases lay between the germline ends. From germline, CDR1 is DFQATT and CDR2 SNEGSKA (reference sequence).

V is TRBV12-3 or TRBV12-4 and J is TRBJ1-2; 9 bases align to TRBD1. Unmatched junction bases numbered 6, after V lost 6 bases and J lost 4 bases. This CDR3 region has 14 residues. The chain's CDR3 is CASRGQGVIYGYTF. The CDR3 nucleotides read TGTGCCAGCAGGGGACAGGGAGTCATCTATGGCTACACCTTC.

This clonotype was seen more than once but under ten times. The CDR3 coding sequence is TGTGCCAGCTCAGGTAGGGTGAACGAGCAGTACTTC. Its protein product is CASSGRVNEQYF. The chain has TRBV18 and TRBJ2-7; D ambiguous. This CDR3 is built from 12 residues. Trimming took 5 bases from V and 5 from J, leaving 10 bases between them. Germline V gene data show CDR1 as KGHSH and CDR2 as LQKENI.

This clonotype was seen ten or more times. CDR3 sequence reads: CASIGETFGDYEQYF. CDR3 DNA: TGTGCCAGCATCGGCGAGACATTCGGGGATTACGAGCAGTACTTC. The chain links TRBV28 to TRBJ2-7, with TRBD2 as a possible D gene (5 bases). The V gene lost 7 bases and the J gene lost 4 bases, with 20 bases spanning the gap. Germline V lookup: CDR1 MDHEN, CDR2 SYDVKM. The CDR3 spans 15 residues.

This clonotype was seen once. J is TRBJ1-2 and V is TRBV12-3 or TRBV12-4, with D maybe TRBD1 (5 bases). V was shortened by 6 bases and J by 4 bases, with 21 bases between the two germline ends. The CDR3 has 16 residues. In DNA form, the CDR3 reads TGTGCCAGCAGGGGGCCCGGGACCTCAATCAGCTATGGCTACACCTTC. As protein: CASRGPGTSISYGYTF.

The genes are TRBV6-4 and TRBJ2-7; TRBD2 agrees at 14 bases. V dropped 8 bases and J dropped 3; count of bases not matched to a gene: 24. The CDR3 covers 21 residues. Germline CDR1 and CDR2: MRHNA and SNTAGT. The CDR3 coding sequence is TGTGCCAGCCTCTCCACCGGGACTAGCGGGAGATCGATCGGGGGGCACTACGAGCAGTACTTC. Translated, it gives CASLSTGTSGRSIGGHYEQYF.

This clonotype showed up many times. V and J are TRBV20-1 and TRBJ2-7; 7 positions match TRBD1. J lost 3 bases, V lost 1 base, and 9 bases had no gene match. Germline-derived CDR1 and CDR2 are DFQATT and SNEGSKA (reference sequence). The CDR3 is 15 residues long. CDR3: CSARGDRTGFYEQYF. CDR3 nucleotides: TGCAGTGCTAGAGGGGACAGAACTGGCTTCTACGAGCAGTACTTC.

This clonotype was counted a few times. The chain joins TRBV11-1 to TRBJ2-7; no reliable D call. Per the germline V gene, CDR1 is SGHAT and CDR2 is FQDESV (reference sequence). V was pared by 1 base and J by 0 bases, with 13 bases between. The CDR3 contains 16 residues. DNA of the CDR3: TGTGCCAGCAGCTTAGTAGGCTCCCGCTTCTCCTACGAGCAGTACTTC. As protein: CASSLVGSRFSYEQYF.

This clonotype was found many times. The CDR3 here is CASGYRVSPLHF. Written as DNA, the CDR3 is TGTGCCAGCGGATACAGGGTTTCACCCCTCCACTTT. The chain employs TRBV27 and TRBJ1-6; tentative D call: TRBD1 (6 bases). V was cut by 8 bases and J by 9 bases, with 11 bases left in between. Germline V gene lookup returns CDR1 MNHEY and CDR2 SMNVEV (reference sequence). The CDR3 is 12 residues long.

This clonotype has a count of ten or more. J is TRBJ2-5 and V is TRBV6-5; TRBD1 matches 7 bases. Trimming cost V 7 bases and J 5 bases; bases outside gene matches: 13. Per the germline V gene, CDR1 is MNHEY and CDR2 is SVGAGI. The CDR3 is 15 amino acids. CDR3 protein: CASNPETGLGETQYF. CDR3 sequence (DNA): TGTGCCAGCAACCCGGAGACAGGGTTGGGGGAGACCCAGTACTTC.

At least ten counts were recorded for this clonotype. This chain uses TRBV7-3 with TRBJ1-1; D call uncertain. From germline, CDR1 is SGHTA and CDR2 FQGTGA. This CDR3 is built from 14 residues. The germline V and J ends were trimmed by 2 bases and 0 bases, with 7 bases remaining between them. The CDR3 coding sequence is TGTGCCAGCAGCTTAGAGCCGGTGAACACTGAAGCTTTCTTT. Protein product: CASSLEPVNTEAFF.

The chain has TRBV14 and TRBJ2-2; D unresolved. There are 14 residues in the CDR3. Trimming took 3 bases from V and 6 from J, leaving 11 bases between them. Germline assignment: CDR1 SGHDN and CDR2 FVKESK. In DNA form, the CDR3 reads TGTGCCAGCAGCCAGGTGTCGGCGGCCGGGGAGCTGTTTTTT. Amino acids: CASSQVSAAGELFF.

This chain links TRBV7-8 with TRBJ1-2; possible D gene TRBD1, 5 bases. Trimming cost V 2 bases and J 4 bases, with 11 bases left between them. This CDR3 is built from 14 residues. The germline gives CDR1 SGHVS, CDR2 FQNEAQ. The CDR3 sequence is CASSLLEGPYGYTF. CDR3 sequence (DNA): TGTGCCAGCAGCTTATTAGAGGGGCCCTATGGCTACACCTTC.

The V and J genes are TRBV6-1 and TRBJ1-2; no definite D call. Germline lookup yields CDR1 MNHNS and CDR2 SASEGT. Deletions cut 2 bases from V and 11 bases from J, with 21 bases between. CDR3 length: 15 residues. The CDR3: CASSELPVGSNSYTF. In DNA, the CDR3 is TGTGCCAGCAGTGAACTTCCCGTCGGTTCGAATAGTTACACCTTC.

This chain links TRBV12-3 or TRBV12-4 with TRBJ1-2; D gene unclear. Trimming removed 3 bases from V and 7 bases from J, with 9 bases in between. The CDR3 has 12 amino acids. The CDR3 coding sequence is TGTGCCAGCAGTTTGTCGGGAGGTGGCTACACCTTC. Protein sequence: CASSLSGGGYTF.

This clonotype was counted ten times or more. This chain connects TRBV28 to TRBJ2-7; D gene uncertain. The CDR3 has 12 residues. Germline lookup yields CDR1 MDHEN and CDR2 SYDVKM. Trimming cost V 3 bases and J 0 bases, with 3 bases left between them. The CDR3 reads CASSFSSYEQYF. The CDR3, as DNA: TGTGCCAGCAGTTTTAGCTCCTACGAGCAGTACTTC.

This clonotype was detected only a few times. The chain combines TRBV3-1 with TRBJ2-7; D might be TRBD1 or TRBD2, each matching 5 bases. This CDR3 comprises 13 residues. CDR1 is LGHDT and CDR2 is YNNKEL in the germline V gene (reference sequence). The V end lost 2 bases, the J end lost 5 bases, and 10 bases lay between the germline ends. The CDR3 bases are TGTGCCAGCAGCCAACTCGGGACCCACGAGCAGTACTTC. Its protein product is CASSQLGTHEQYF.

This clonotype was seen repeatedly, ten times or more. The rearrangement uses TRBV11-2 and TRBJ2-4, with D perhaps given as TRBD1 or TRBD2 (5 bases each). Germline CDR1 and CDR2: SGHAT and FQNNGV. The V and J ends lost 3 bases and 8 bases respectively, with 14 bases between them. This CDR3 comprises 14 residues. The CDR3 protein is CASSFQGLGDIQYF. CDR3 nucleotides: TGTGCCAGCAGCTTCCAAGGTCTGGGGGACATTCAGTACTTC.

This clonotype came up many times. The rearrangement links TRBV6-1 to TRBJ2-4; no clear D gene. Germline CDR1 is MNHNS and CDR2 is SASEGT. Trimming shortened V by 4 bases and J by 1 base, and 8 bases separated the two germline ends. This CDR3 contains 14 residues. CDR3 amino acids: CASSGSRAKNIQYF. The CDR3 coding sequence is TGTGCCAGCAGTGGCTCCCGGGCCAAAAACATTCAGTACTTC.

This chain links TRBV27 with TRBJ2-6; TRBD1 matches at 7 bases. V lost 9 bases to trimming and J lost 0 bases; unmatched junction nucleotides: 5. CDR1 is MNHEY and CDR2 is SMNVEV in the germline V gene (reference sequence). CDR3 length: 15 residues. The DNA for the CDR3 is TGTGCCAGGGACAGGCTAAGCTCTGGGGCCAACGTCCTGACTTTC. Protein: CARDRLSSGANVLTF.